This T cell receptor beta chain was sequenced for a study of cytomegalovirus exposure and HLA in healthy donors. Study observations and caveats: CMV serostatus alone was available as immune exposure information. The study dropped some indistinguishable V segments, TRBV6-2 and TRBV6-3 among them. Productive status was seen about 87% or about 30% of the time for most TCR beta V segments in an earlier analysis. About 180 TCR beta chains were listed as cytomegalovirus-associated.

Germline loops: CDR1 SEHNR, CDR2 FQNEAQ (reference sequence). Trimming cost V 4 bases and J 0 bases, with 18 bases left between them. The CDR3 has 17 amino acids. This clone was found once. The antigen is not known. 13 Jbeta primers and 60 Vbeta primers were used for the PCR. TCRdb's copy holds only in-frame clones and misses some; the assay was immunoSEQ multiplex PCR. Of 130,000 or so clones listed, approximately 89% were seen once; the top ten hold under 8.5%. The receptor was derived from a woman aged 30 to 39 in good health and CMV-seropositive. The sample consisted of PBMCs. The chain combines TRBV7-9 with TRBJ1-1, with D possibly TRBD1 on 6 matching bases. The CDR3 loop reads CASSSRQDPVMNTEAFF. The CDR3 DNA reads as TGTGCCAGCAGCTCGCGACAGGACCCCGTCATGAACACTGAAGCTTTCTTT.